This T cell receptor (beta chain) derives from a study of blood T cell repertoires in COVID-19. Assay used: immunoSEQ multiplex PCR; TCRdb lists only in-frame clones, some missing. The table lists roughly 400,000 clones, about nine tenths of them singletons, with around 1.7% in the top ten. The V gene's germline CDR1 is SGHAT and CDR2 FQNNGV. V lost 5 bases and J lost 6, with 11 bases in between. The CDR3 runs 14 residues. This chain connects TRBV11-2 to TRBJ1-6, with D tentatively TRBD1 (6 bases). The sample comprised PBMCs or T cells enriched from blood (not recorded which). This clonotype was obtained from a woman aged 30 to 39 who had recovered from COVID-19. The CDR3 protein is CASSADSGNSPLHF. The CDR3, as DNA: TGTGCCAGCAGCGCGGACAGTGGTAATTCACCCCTCCACTTT. Full variable domain (outside the CDR3, taken from reference TRBV11-2 and TRBJ1-6): EAGVAQSPRYKIIEKRQSVAFWCNPISGHATLYWYQQILGQGPKLLIQFQNNGVVDDSQLPKDRFSAERLKGVDSTLKIQPAKLEDSAVYLCASSADSGNSPLHFGNGTRLTVT.